Listed below are T cell receptor beta chains from one sample, sequenced in a study of CD8 T cells in Susac syndrome. One entry per CDR3 protein, called by TCRdb with MiXCR from the immunoSEQ multiplex PCR reads. Counted here are under 250,000 distinct CDR3 sequences, about 95% occurring once; the ten biggest clones make up 0.15%. The source material was CD4+ T cells from PBMCs. Receptors originate from a human donor with Susac syndrome. The CDR3 runs from the conserved cysteine through the conserved F or W. The D gene is left open where the match is weak. A clone size is listed for some rows: how often the clone was seen (once, few, many), or a class if it is expanded.

D gene: NA; V gene: TRBV28; J gene: TRBJ1-5; clone size: NA; CDR3 protein: CASSTRPSATTWPQHF; CDR3 DNA: TGTGCCAGCAGTACAAGACCCTCGGCCACTACCTGGCCCCAGCATTTT
D gene: TRBD2; V gene: TRBV24-1; J gene: TRBJ2-1; clone size: NA; CDR3 protein: CATSDSGGGFHEQFF; CDR3 DNA: TGTGCCACCAGTGACAGCGGGGGGGGATTCCATGAGCAGTTCTTC
D gene: TRBD1; V gene: TRBV2; J gene: TRBJ1-2; clone size: NA; CDR3 protein: CASNPDRANYGYTF; CDR3 DNA: TGTGCCAGCAACCCAGACAGGGCTAACTATGGCTACACCTTC
D gene: TRBD2; V gene: TRBV9; J gene: TRBJ2-7; clone size: NA; CDR3 protein: CASGGGRDVAYEQYF; CDR3 DNA: TGTGCCAGCGGGGGGGGAAGGGACGTAGCCTACGAGCAGTACTTC
D gene: NA; V gene: TRBV11-2; J gene: TRBJ2-1; clone size: NA; CDR3 protein: CASREGIYNEQFF; CDR3 DNA: TGTGCCAGCAGGGAGGGGATCTACAATGAGCAGTTCTTC
D gene: TRBD2; V gene: TRBV20-1; J gene: TRBJ2-1; clone size: NA; CDR3 protein: CSASLAGNSYNEQFF; CDR3 DNA: TGCAGTGCTAGTTTAGCGGGGAACTCCTACAATGAGCAGTTCTTC
D gene: TRBD1; V gene: TRBV5-1; J gene: TRBJ1-2; clone size: NA; CDR3 protein: CASSGTGGDNYGYTF; CDR3 DNA: TGCGCCAGCAGCGGGACAGGGGGGGATAACTATGGCTACACCTTC
D gene: NA; V gene: TRBV4-1; J gene: TRBJ1-4; clone size: NA; CDR3 protein: CASSQQGRREKLFF; CDR3 DNA: TGCGCCAGCAGCCAGCAGGGAAGGAGGGAAAAACTGTTTTTT
D gene: NA; V gene: TRBV24-1; J gene: TRBJ2-5; clone size: NA; CDR3 protein: CATSDLGSSSETQYF; CDR3 DNA: TGTGCCACCAGTGATTTGGGAAGTTCCTCAGAGACCCAGTACTTC
D gene: TRBD1; V gene: TRBV5-4; J gene: TRBJ2-7; clone size: NA; CDR3 protein: CASSSGTGGGYEQYF; CDR3 DNA: TGTGCCAGCAGCTCGGGGACAGGGGGCGGTTACGAGCAGTACTTC
D gene: TRBD1; V gene: TRBV4-3; J gene: TRBJ1-2; clone size: NA; CDR3 protein: CASSQTQGAGGYTF; CDR3 DNA: TGCGCCAGCAGCCAAACCCAGGGGGCAGGTGGCTACACCTTC
D gene: NA; V gene: TRBV2; J gene: TRBJ2-5; clone size: NA; CDR3 protein: CASNRHKETQYF; CDR3 DNA: TGTGCCAGCAATCGGCACAAAGAGACCCAGTACTTC
D gene: NA; V gene: TRBV20-1; J gene: TRBJ2-7; clone size: NA; CDR3 protein: CSGPGTAAYEQYF; CDR3 DNA: TGCAGTGGGCCTGGGACGGCGGCCTACGAGCAGTACTTC
D gene: NA; V gene: TRBV7-9; J gene: TRBJ1-2; clone size: NA; CDR3 protein: CASSLAVSEYGYTF; CDR3 DNA: TGTGCCAGCAGCTTAGCGGTGTCCGAGTATGGCTACACCTTC
D gene: TRBD1; V gene: TRBV6-5; J gene: TRBJ1-6; clone size: NA; CDR3 protein: CASSGQGLGSPLHF; CDR3 DNA: TGTGCCAGCAGTGGACAGGGGTTAGGATCACCCCTCCACTTT
D gene: TRBD2; V gene: TRBV9; J gene: TRBJ2-5; clone size: NA; CDR3 protein: CASSPRGGTQQETQYF; CDR3 DNA: TGTGCCAGCAGCCCCCGGGGAGGGACCCAACAAGAGACCCAGTACTTC
D gene: NA; V gene: TRBV12-3/TRBV12-4; J gene: TRBJ2-3; clone size: NA; CDR3 protein: CASTRLEVSTDTQYF; CDR3 DNA: TGTGCCAGCACTCGTCTAGAGGTCAGCACAGATACGCAGTATTTT
D gene: NA; V gene: TRBV5-4; J gene: TRBJ2-1; clone size: NA; CDR3 protein: CASTSVMEGSNEQFF; CDR3 DNA: TGTGCCAGCACCTCCGTAATGGAAGGGTCCAATGAGCAGTTCTTC
D gene: NA; V gene: TRBV30; J gene: TRBJ1-2; clone size: NA; CDR3 protein: CAWRVQGNYGYTF; CDR3 DNA: TGTGCCTGGAGGGTACAGGGCAATTATGGCTACACCTTC
D gene: NA; V gene: TRBV27; J gene: TRBJ1-1; clone size: NA; CDR3 protein: CASSEQGKNTEAFF; CDR3 DNA: TGTGCCAGCAGCGAACAGGGCAAGAACACTGAAGCTTTCTTT
D gene: NA; V gene: TRBV7-3; J gene: TRBJ1-1; clone size: NA; CDR3 protein: CASSLSPGSTEAFF; CDR3 DNA: TGTGCCAGCAGCTTGAGCCCGGGAAGCACTGAAGCTTTCTTT
D gene: NA; V gene: TRBV15; J gene: TRBJ1-1; clone size: NA; CDR3 protein: CATSLTVVNTEAFF; CDR3 DNA: TGTGCCACCAGCTTGACAGTAGTGAACACTGAAGCTTTCTTT
D gene: NA; V gene: TRBV9; J gene: TRBJ2-5; clone size: NA; CDR3 protein: CASSVASGNIETQYF; CDR3 DNA: TGTGCCAGCAGCGTAGCGTCAGGGAATATCGAGACCCAGTACTTC
D gene: TRBD1; V gene: TRBV20-1; J gene: TRBJ2-5; clone size: NA; CDR3 protein: CSAGTGGVETQYF; CDR3 DNA: TGCAGTGCTGGGACAGGGGGCGTGGAGACCCAGTACTTC
D gene: NA; V gene: TRBV6-1; J gene: TRBJ1-5; clone size: once; CDR3 protein: CASSESQGLNQPQHF; CDR3 DNA: TGTGCCAGCAGTGAGAGCCAGGGGCTAAATCAGCCCCAGCATTTT
D gene: NA; V gene: TRBV5-4; J gene: TRBJ2-3; clone size: NA; CDR3 protein: CASSQERRITDTQYF; CDR3 DNA: TGTGCCAGCAGCCAAGAGCGCCGAATCACAGATACGCAGTATTTT
D gene: NA; V gene: TRBV20-1; J gene: TRBJ2-1; clone size: NA; CDR3 protein: CSGASYNEQFF; CDR3 DNA: TGCAGTGGGGCTAGTTACAATGAGCAGTTCTTC
D gene: NA; V gene: TRBV20-1; J gene: TRBJ2-7; clone size: NA; CDR3 protein: CSAPGPFSYEQYF; CDR3 DNA: TGCAGTGCTCCGGGACCCTTCTCCTACGAGCAGTACTTC
D gene: TRBD1; V gene: TRBV3-1; J gene: TRBJ1-1; clone size: NA; CDR3 protein: CASSPWTGGLSTEAFF; CDR3 DNA: TGTGCCAGCAGCCCATGGACAGGGGGCTTATCCACTGAAGCTTTCTTT
D gene: TRBD1; V gene: TRBV11-2; J gene: TRBJ2-1; clone size: NA; CDR3 protein: CASKSVRGLRTYNEQFF; CDR3 DNA: TGTGCCAGCAAGTCGGTGAGGGGGCTAAGGACCTACAATGAGCAGTTCTTC
D gene: NA; V gene: TRBV7-2; J gene: TRBJ1-1; clone size: NA; CDR3 protein: CASSLNGGRNTEAFF; CDR3 DNA: TGTGCCAGCAGCCTAAACGGGGGAAGGAACACTGAAGCTTTCTTT
D gene: TRBD1; V gene: TRBV30; J gene: TRBJ1-2; clone size: once; CDR3 protein: CAWSRRQGDGYTF; CDR3 DNA: TGTGCCTGGAGCCGTCGACAGGGGGACGGCTACACCTTC
D gene: TRBD1; V gene: TRBV20-1; J gene: TRBJ2-5; clone size: NA; CDR3 protein: CSARTGGFEETQYF; CDR3 DNA: TGCAGTGCTCGGACAGGGGGATTTGAAGAGACCCAGTACTTC
D gene: TRBD1; V gene: TRBV6-2/TRBV6-3; J gene: TRBJ1-5; clone size: NA; CDR3 protein: CASSPPTGNQPQHF; CDR3 DNA: TGTGCCAGCAGTCCCCCGACAGGGAATCAGCCCCAGCATTTT
D gene: NA; V gene: TRBV27; J gene: TRBJ2-7; clone size: NA; CDR3 protein: CASSPSVGPYEQYF; CDR3 DNA: TGTGCCAGCAGTCCCTCGGTCGGCCCCTACGAGCAGTACTTC
D gene: TRBD1; V gene: TRBV19; J gene: TRBJ2-7; clone size: NA; CDR3 protein: CASSMPGQGGPYEQYF; CDR3 DNA: TGTGCCAGTAGTATGCCGGGACAGGGGGGGCCCTACGAGCAGTACTTC
D gene: TRBD2; V gene: TRBV6-1; J gene: TRBJ2-3; clone size: NA; CDR3 protein: CASSNASGLAGVTDTQYF; CDR3 DNA: TGTGCCAGCAGTAACGCTTCTGGACTAGCGGGGGTCACAGATACGCAGTATTTT
D gene: NA; V gene: TRBV19; J gene: TRBJ2-3; clone size: NA; CDR3 protein: CASQGVLDTQYF; CDR3 DNA: TGTGCCTCCCAGGGAGTATTGGATACGCAGTATTTT
D gene: NA; V gene: TRBV21-1; J gene: TRBJ2-7; clone size: NA; CDR3 protein: CASSKAGQKASYEQYF; CDR3 DNA: TGTGCCAGCAGCAAAGCGGGGCAGAAGGCCTCCTACGAGCAGTACTTC
D gene: TRBD1; V gene: TRBV5-1; J gene: TRBJ2-2; clone size: NA; CDR3 protein: CASSLTGTVNTGELFF; CDR3 DNA: TGCGCCAGCAGCCTGACCGGGACAGTGAACACCGGGGAGCTGTTTTTT
D gene: NA; V gene: TRBV7-2; J gene: TRBJ1-2; clone size: NA; CDR3 protein: CASSSPGYYGYTF; CDR3 DNA: TGTGCCAGCAGCAGCCCCGGGTACTATGGCTACACCTTC
D gene: NA; V gene: TRBV6-4; J gene: TRBJ1-4; clone size: NA; CDR3 protein: CASKETFLGEKLFF; CDR3 DNA: TGTGCCAGCAAGGAGACGTTCCTGGGGGAAAAACTGTTTTTT
D gene: NA; V gene: TRBV5-1; J gene: TRBJ2-7; clone size: NA; CDR3 protein: CASSGTSSYEQYF; CDR3 DNA: TGCGCCAGCAGCGGAACTAGTTCCTACGAGCAGTACTTC
D gene: NA; V gene: TRBV20-1; J gene: TRBJ1-2; clone size: NA; CDR3 protein: CSARKGLYGYTF; CDR3 DNA: TGCAGTGCTAGAAAGGGGTTATATGGCTACACCTTC
D gene: NA; V gene: TRBV5-1; J gene: TRBJ1-1; clone size: NA; CDR3 protein: CASSRTPGWSEAFF; CDR3 DNA: TGCGCCAGCAGCCGAACTCCAGGGTGGTCTGAAGCTTTCTTT
D gene: TRBD1; V gene: TRBV4-2; J gene: TRBJ2-1; clone size: NA; CDR3 protein: CASSPRDRGLNEQFF; CDR3 DNA: TGTGCCAGCAGTCCCCGGGACAGGGGGCTCAATGAGCAGTTCTTC
D gene: NA; V gene: TRBV3-1; J gene: TRBJ2-5; clone size: NA; CDR3 protein: CASSQVPAGRTSETQYF; CDR3 DNA: TGTGCCAGCAGCCAAGTCCCCGCGGGGCGGACCTCAGAGACCCAGTACTTC
D gene: TRBD1; V gene: TRBV7-9; J gene: TRBJ1-1; clone size: NA; CDR3 protein: CASSLGGQGNTEAFF; CDR3 DNA: TGTGCCAGCAGCTTAGGGGGACAGGGGAACACTGAAGCTTTCTTT
D gene: NA; V gene: TRBV29-1; J gene: TRBJ1-1; clone size: NA; CDR3 protein: CSVEGRARAFF; CDR3 DNA: TGCAGCGTTGAGGGCAGGGCTCGTGCTTTCTTT
D gene: TRBD2; V gene: TRBV5-1; J gene: TRBJ2-1; clone size: NA; CDR3 protein: CASSGGGAREQFF; CDR3 DNA: TGCGCCAGCAGTGGCGGGGGGGCTCGGGAGCAGTTCTTC
D gene: NA; V gene: TRBV6-2/TRBV6-3; J gene: TRBJ1-2; clone size: NA; CDR3 protein: CASTDPGRGNYGYTF; CDR3 DNA: TGTGCCAGCACCGACCCGGGGCGCGGTAACTATGGCTACACCTTC
D gene: NA; V gene: TRBV6-5; J gene: TRBJ2-2; clone size: NA; CDR3 protein: CASSYSNQGPTGELFF; CDR3 DNA: TGTGCCAGCAGTTACTCGAATCAGGGGCCCACCGGGGAGCTGTTTTTT
D gene: TRBD1; V gene: TRBV24-1; J gene: TRBJ2-5; clone size: NA; CDR3 protein: CATSEATGKETQYF; CDR3 DNA: TGTGCCACCAGTGAGGCGACAGGGAAAGAGACCCAGTACTTC